One and the same sample provided the 4 T cell receptor beta chains below, sequenced in a study of shared clonotypes between healthy human individuals. CD8 cells regarded as naive lacked CD45RO, were positively chosen for CCR7, and omitted terminally differentiated effector memory CD45RA+ cells. Measured with immunoSEQ multiplex PCR; TCRdb has only the in-frame clones, and not every one. The sample contains millions of clones, about 95% of which appear only once. The sample was naive CD8+ T cells sorted from blood. All receptors come from a man younger than 35 in good health.

Regarding this clone: In the same sample, other DNA sequences code for this CDR3. The genes are TRBV29-1 and TRBJ2-7; 9 bases align to TRBD2. Losses at the gene ends were 6 bases for V and 4 bases for J; bases not matched to a gene: 7. The germline V gene encodes CDR1 SQVTM and CDR2 ANQGSEA. The CDR3 loop spans 13 amino acids. In nucleotides, the CDR3 is TGCAGCGTCGGAGCGGGGGGACCGTACGAGCAGTACTTC. Translating gives CSVGAGGPYEQYF.

The chain recombines TRBV4-1 with TRBJ2-1; D is ambiguous. Germline assignment: CDR1 MGHRA and CDR2 YSYEKL. V lost 0 bases, J lost 8 bases, and 14 bases lay in between. The CDR3 has 15 amino acids. The CDR3 region is CASSQDKMDGDEQFF. The CDR3 DNA is TGCGCCAGCAGCCAAGATAAGATGGATGGCGATGAGCAGTTCTTC.

This chain connects TRBV13 to TRBJ2-5; 12 bases line up with TRBD1. Per the germline V gene, CDR1 is PRHDT and CDR2 is FYEKMQ (reference sequence). The CDR3 consists of 15 residues. V shed 3 bases, J shed 7 bases, and the junction held 6 bases outside the gene matches. DNA of the CDR3: TGTGCCAGCAGCTTTGGGACAGGGGGCTGGACGACCCAGTACTTC. It encodes CASSFGTGGWTTQYF.

Notes on this clone: One end of the junction varies from germline; a read error may be responsible. V and J are TRBV7-7 and TRBJ2-7; D is unresolved. Per germline, CDR1 SSHAT and CDR2 FNYEAQ (reference sequence). This CDR3 spans 13 amino acids. The CDR3: CASSARSGLEQYF. The CDR3, as DNA: TGTGCTAGCAGCGCAAGGTCGGGTCTCGAGCAGTACTTC.